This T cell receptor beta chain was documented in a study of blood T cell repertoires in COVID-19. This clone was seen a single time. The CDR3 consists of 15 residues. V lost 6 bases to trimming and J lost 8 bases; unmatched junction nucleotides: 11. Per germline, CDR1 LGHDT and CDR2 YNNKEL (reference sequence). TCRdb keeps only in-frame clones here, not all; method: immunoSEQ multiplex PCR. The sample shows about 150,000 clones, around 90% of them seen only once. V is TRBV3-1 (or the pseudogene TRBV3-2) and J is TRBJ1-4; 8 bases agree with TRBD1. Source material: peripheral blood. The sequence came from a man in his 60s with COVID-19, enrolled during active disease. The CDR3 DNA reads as TGTGCCAGCAGGCGAACAGGGGGGGGGCCCGAAAAACTGTTTTTT. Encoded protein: CASRRTGGGPEKLFF.